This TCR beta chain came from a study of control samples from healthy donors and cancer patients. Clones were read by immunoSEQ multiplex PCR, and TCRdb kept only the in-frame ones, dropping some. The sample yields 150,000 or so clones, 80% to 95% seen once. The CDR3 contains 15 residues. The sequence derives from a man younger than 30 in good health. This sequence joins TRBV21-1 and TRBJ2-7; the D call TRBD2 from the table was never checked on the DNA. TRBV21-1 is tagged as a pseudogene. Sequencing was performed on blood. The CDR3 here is CASSNPRGGPYEQYF. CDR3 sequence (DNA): TGTGCCAGCAGCAATCCGCGGGGGGGCCCATACGAGCAGTACTTC.